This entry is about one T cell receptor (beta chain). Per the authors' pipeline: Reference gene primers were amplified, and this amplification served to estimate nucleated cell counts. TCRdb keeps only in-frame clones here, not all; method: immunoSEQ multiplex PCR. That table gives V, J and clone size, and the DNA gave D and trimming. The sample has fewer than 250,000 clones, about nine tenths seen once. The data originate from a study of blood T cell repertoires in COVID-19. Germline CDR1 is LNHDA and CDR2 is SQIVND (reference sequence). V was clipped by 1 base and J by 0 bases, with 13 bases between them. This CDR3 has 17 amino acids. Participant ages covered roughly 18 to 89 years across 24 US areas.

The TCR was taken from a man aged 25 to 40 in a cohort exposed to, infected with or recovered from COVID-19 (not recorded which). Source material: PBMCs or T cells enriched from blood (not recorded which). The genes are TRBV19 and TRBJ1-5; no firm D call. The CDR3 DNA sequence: TGTGCCAGTAGTATAGTCTTCAGGAGGGCTAGCAATCAGCCCCAGCATTTT. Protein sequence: CASSIVFRRASNQPQHF.